The 14 T cell receptor beta chains given below trace back to one sample, sequenced in a study of shared clonotypes between healthy human individuals. The method was immunoSEQ multiplex PCR; TCRdb's version includes in-frame clones alone and lacks a portion of them. The repertoire holds approximately 1,500,000 clones, with nearly 99% as singletons. The sequenced sample was naive CD4+ T cells sorted from blood. Subset indicated: CD45RA+ positively selected. Source of these receptors: a man aged 25-45 years in good health.

This chain uses TRBV6-1 with TRBJ2-3; 8 bases fit TRBD2. CDR3 length equals 16 residues. The germline V gene has CDR1 MNHNS and CDR2 SASEGT. V trimming: 4 bases; J trimming: 4 bases; junction bases outside the gene matches: 10. For the CDR3, the DNA is TGTGCCAGCAGTGTTTCCGGGACTAGGTCGGCAGATACGCAGTATTTT. Protein sequence: CASSVSGTRSADTQYF.

The gene calls are TRBV6-6 and TRBJ2-7; possibly TRBD2 for D (5 bases). In germline, CDR1 is MNHNY, CDR2 SVGAGI (reference sequence). V was shortened by 2 bases and J by 5 bases, with 13 bases between the two germline ends. The CDR3 covers 14 residues. CDR3: CASSYDASPNEQYF. DNA of the CDR3: TGTGCCAGCAGTTACGACGCTAGCCCAAACGAGCAGTACTTC.

The gene calls are TRBV27 and TRBJ2-7; D is possibly TRBD2 (6 bases). V lost 10 bases and J lost 1, with 20 bases in between. CDR3 size: 15 residues. The germline V gene has CDR1 MNHEY and CDR2 SMNVEV (reference sequence). The CDR3 spells CATRDVSGTSYEQYF. For the CDR3, the DNA is TGTGCCACCCGAGATGTGTCAGGGACTTCCTACGAGCAGTACTTC.

J is TRBJ2-5 and V is TRBV29-1, with 9 bases fitting TRBD1. With the DNA end fitting TRBJ2-7 better, the J assignment may be wrong. The CDR3 is 17 residues long. The germline V gene has CDR1 SQVTM and CDR2 ANQGSEA. The CDR3 DNA follows: TGCAGCGTTGGTAGACATAAGACGGGACAGGGATACTACGAGCAGTACTTC. Amino acid sequence: CSVGRHKTGQGYYEQYF.

The chain employs TRBV6-5 and TRBJ2-2, with 7 bases that match TRBD1. CDR3 length: 16 residues. The trim removed 0 bases at V and 4 bases at J, leaving 5 bases unmatched. The germline V gene encodes CDR1 MNHEY and CDR2 SVGAGI. This CDR3 reads CASSYSGGISTGELFF. The CDR3 DNA follows: TGTGCCAGCAGTTACTCAGGGGGCATAAGCACCGGGGAGCTGTTTTTT.

The V and J genes are TRBV11-2 and TRBJ1-5; 7 positions match TRBD1. V lost 1 base and J lost 4; bases outside the gene matches: 7. The CDR3 contains 16 residues. Germline assignment: CDR1 SGHAT and CDR2 FQNNGV. In DNA form, the CDR3 reads TGTGCCAGCAGCTTAGGAACGGCGGACAGGAATCAGCCCCAGCATTTT. This translates into CASSLGTADRNQPQHF.

This chain connects TRBV28 to TRBJ2-7, with D unclear. Between the trimmed V and J ends, which lost 4 bases and 7 bases, there was a span of 11 bases. The CDR3 spans 12 residues. The germline V gene has CDR1 MDHEN and CDR2 SYDVKM. This CDR3 reads CASSSARREQYF. The CDR3 coding sequence is TGTGCCAGCAGTTCCGCCCGGAGAGAGCAGTACTTC.

Points on this clone: The sample contains more than one DNA sequence encoding this CDR3. The rearrangement joins TRBV7-6 to TRBJ2-1; D might be TRBD1 (5 bases). The CDR3 length is 12 residues. Germline values: CDR1 SGHVS, CDR2 FNYEAQ. V was shortened by 2 bases and J by 6 bases, with 5 bases between the two germline ends. The CDR3 sequence is CASSLQGNEQFF. The CDR3 nucleotides read TGTGCCAGCAGCTTACAGGGCAATGAGCAGTTCTTC.

The rearrangement uses TRBV9 and TRBJ2-3; D is possibly TRBD2 (7 bases). The length of the CDR3 is 15 residues. Trimming cost V 3 bases and J 4 bases, with 15 bases left between them. CDR1 is SGDLS, CDR2 YYNGEE, per germline. CDR3 loop: CASSGDGGPADTQYF. The CDR3 bases are TGTGCCAGCAGCGGAGACGGGGGGCCCGCAGATACGCAGTATTTT. Using reference TRBV9 and TRBJ2-3 for the parts outside the CDR3, the full variable domain is DSGVTQTPKHLITATGQRVTLRCSPRSGDLSVYWYQQSLDQGLQFLIQYYNGEERAKGNILERFSAQQFPDLHSELNLSSLELGDSALYFCASSGDGGPADTQYFGPGTRLTVL.

The chain is built from TRBV7-2 and TRBJ2-7, with TRBD2 matching over 7 bases. CDR3 length: 14 amino acids. The germline CDR1 and CDR2 sequences are SGHTA and FQGNSA. With V trimmed by 6 bases and J by 3 bases, 8 bases remained unmatched. In nucleotides, the CDR3 is TGTGCCAGCAGGCAAAGCGGGAAAGTCTACGAGCAGTACTTC. Encoded protein: CASRQSGKVYEQYF.

The chain combines TRBV5-4 with TRBJ1-1; D remains ambiguous. V lost 2 bases to trimming and J lost 0 bases, with 17 bases between them. Germline V gives CDR1 SGHNT, CDR2 YYREEE (reference sequence). The CDR3 extends over 17 amino acids. The CDR3 sequence is CASSLLVFPTVNTEAFF. In nucleotides, the CDR3 is TGTGCCAGCAGCTTACTAGTTTTTCCTACAGTGAACACTGAAGCTTTCTTT.

The chain links TRBV5-1 to TRBJ1-4; no definite D call. This CDR3 contains 14 residues. CDR1 and CDR2 (germline): SGHRS, YFSETQ. V lost 4 bases to trimming and J lost 6 bases, with 13 bases between them. The CDR3 DNA is TGCGCCAGCAGCCTGGTTGGAAGGGATGAAAAACTGTTTTTT. Amino acids: CASSLVGRDEKLFF.

The genes are TRBV5-1 and TRBJ1-3; TRBD1 is a possible D gene (6 bases). There are 16 residues in the CDR3. The V and J ends lost 0 bases and 3 bases respectively, with 13 bases between them. Germline CDR1 SGHRS, CDR2 YFSETQ. The CDR3 DNA reads as TGCGCCAGCAGCTTGGGAAACTACAGGGTTGGAAACACCATATATTTT. This encodes CASSLGNYRVGNTIYF.

CDR3 bases: TGTGCCAGCACGCCCTGGATCGGGCGTACCCGGAGCACCGGGGAGCTGTTTTTT. Residues: CASTPWIGRTRSTGELFF. This chain links TRBV18 with TRBJ2-2; D unclear. The length of the CDR3 is 18 residues. Germline loops: CDR1 KGHSH, CDR2 LQKENI. V was clipped by 8 bases and J by 4 bases, with 26 bases between them.